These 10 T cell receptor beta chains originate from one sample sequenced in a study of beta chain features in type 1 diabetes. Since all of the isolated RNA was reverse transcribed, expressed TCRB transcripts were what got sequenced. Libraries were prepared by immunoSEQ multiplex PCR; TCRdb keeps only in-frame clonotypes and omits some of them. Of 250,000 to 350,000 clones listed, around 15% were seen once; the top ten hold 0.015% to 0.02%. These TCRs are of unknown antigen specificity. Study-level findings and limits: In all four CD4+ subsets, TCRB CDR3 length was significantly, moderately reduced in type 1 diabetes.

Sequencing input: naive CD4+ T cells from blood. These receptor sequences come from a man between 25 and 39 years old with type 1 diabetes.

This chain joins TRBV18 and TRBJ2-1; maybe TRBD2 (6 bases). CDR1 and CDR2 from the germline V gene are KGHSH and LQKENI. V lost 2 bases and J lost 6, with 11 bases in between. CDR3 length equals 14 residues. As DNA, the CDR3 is TGTGCCAGCTCACCAAGCCGGGAGCTCAATGAGCAGTTCTTC. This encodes CASSPSRELNEQFF.

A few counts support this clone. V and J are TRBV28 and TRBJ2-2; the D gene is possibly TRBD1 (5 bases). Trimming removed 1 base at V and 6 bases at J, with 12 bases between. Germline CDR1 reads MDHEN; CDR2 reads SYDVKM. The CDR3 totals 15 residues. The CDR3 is CASSLYQGVSGELFF. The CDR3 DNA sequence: TGTGCCAGCAGTTTATATCAGGGTGTCTCCGGGGAGCTGTTTTTT.

As DNA, the CDR3 is TGTGCCAGCAGTGTGGCAGGGTTGGATGAAAAACTGTTTTTT. It codes for CASSVAGLDEKLFF. The chain couples TRBV2 to TRBJ1-4; maybe TRBD1 (5 bases). Per the germline V gene, CDR1 is SNHLY and CDR2 is FYNNEI. This CDR3 spans 14 amino acids. The germline V and J ends were trimmed by 4 bases and 6 bases, with 12 bases remaining between them.

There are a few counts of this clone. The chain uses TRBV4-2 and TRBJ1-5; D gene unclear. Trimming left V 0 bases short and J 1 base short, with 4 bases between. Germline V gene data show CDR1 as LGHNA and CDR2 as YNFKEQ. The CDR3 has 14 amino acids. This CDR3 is CASSQDMSNQPQHF. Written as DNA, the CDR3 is TGTGCCAGCAGCCAAGATATGAGCAATCAGCCCCAGCATTTT.

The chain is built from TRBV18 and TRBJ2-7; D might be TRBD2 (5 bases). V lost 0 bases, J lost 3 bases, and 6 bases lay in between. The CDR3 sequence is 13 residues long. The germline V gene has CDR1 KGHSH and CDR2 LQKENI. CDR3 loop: CASSPPGDYEQYF. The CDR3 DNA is TGTGCCAGCTCACCACCCGGGGACTACGAGCAGTACTTC.

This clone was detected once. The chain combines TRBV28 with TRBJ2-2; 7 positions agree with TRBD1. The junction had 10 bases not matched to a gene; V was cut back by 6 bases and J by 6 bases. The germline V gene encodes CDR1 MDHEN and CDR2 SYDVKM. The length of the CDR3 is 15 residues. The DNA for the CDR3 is TGTGCCAGCAGCCCGGATCACAGGGGTCCCGGGGAGCTGTTTTTT. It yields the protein CASSPDHRGPGELFF.

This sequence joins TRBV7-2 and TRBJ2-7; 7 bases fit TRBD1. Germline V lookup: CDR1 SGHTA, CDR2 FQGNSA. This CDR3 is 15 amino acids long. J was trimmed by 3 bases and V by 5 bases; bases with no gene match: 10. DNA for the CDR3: TGTGCCAGCAGCCCAGACAGGGAGCGAAACTACGAGCAGTACTTC. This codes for CASSPDRERNYEQYF.

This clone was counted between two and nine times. The CDR3 region is CASSEGLTSYEQYF. The DNA of the CDR3 is TGTGCCAGCAGTGAAGGACTTACCTCCTACGAGCAGTACTTC. The V and J genes are TRBV2 and TRBJ2-7; unclear D gene. The V gene lost 1 base and the J gene lost 0 bases, with 7 bases spanning the gap. Germline loops: CDR1 SNHLY, CDR2 FYNNEI. The CDR3 runs to 14 residues.

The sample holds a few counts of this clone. The CDR3: CATESIAGGGDTQYF. The CDR3 bases are TGTGCCACTGAATCCATAGCGGGAGGTGGAGATACGCAGTATTTT. The chain employs TRBV19 and TRBJ2-3; TRBD2 aligns across 10 bases. There are 15 residues in the CDR3. The junction had 12 bases not matched to a gene; V was cut back by 10 bases and J by 5 bases. Per germline, CDR1 LNHDA and CDR2 SQIVND (reference sequence).

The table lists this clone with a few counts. The CDR3 protein is CASSVVTTRVGSTEAFF. In DNA form, the CDR3 reads TGTGCCAGCAGCGTAGTTACAACGAGGGTAGGTAGCACTGAAGCTTTCTTT. V and J are TRBV9 and TRBJ1-1; D is undetermined. There are 17 residues in the CDR3. The V gene lost 0 bases and the J gene lost 4 bases, with 19 bases spanning the gap. CDR1 and CDR2 (germline): SGDLS, YYNGEE.